This TCR beta chain was retrieved from a study of blood T cell repertoires in COVID-19. The wider study: Researchers got acute and convalescent COVID-19 samples from the United States, Italy and Spain. T cells, B-cell-depleted T cells, or PBMCs provided the cDNA or gDNA that served as material.

Seattle's enrolled individuals joined amid active infection and were then monitored longitudinally. The CDR3 is 14 residues long. Germline CDR1 is GTSNPN and CDR2 is SVGIG (reference sequence). With 4 bases clipped from V and 4 bases from J, the junction kept 8 bases outside the gene matches. In the source study's methods: Reference gene primer amplification in the assay estimated nucleated cell counts. Sequencing was performed with immunoSEQ multiplex PCR; in TCRdb, only in-frame clones are kept and a portion is missing. V, J and clone size derive from that table, while D and trimming were established from the DNA sequence. The table lists just under 45,000 clones, around nine tenths of them singletons, with approximately 3.8% in the top ten.

Sequencing was done on a sample of peripheral blood. The chain is built from TRBV30 and TRBJ2-5; TRBD1 aligns across 8 bases. The sequence was collected from a man aged 35-49 years with COVID-19, enrolled during active disease. The CDR3 reads CAWIVRGQGETQYF. The CDR3 DNA sequence: TGTGCCTGGATAGTCAGGGGGCAGGGAGAGACCCAGTACTTC.